Reported below is one T cell receptor beta chain. The trim removed 6 bases at V and 1 base at J, leaving 5 bases unmatched. Looked up from germline, CDR1 is SGHVS and CDR2 is FQNEAQ. The CDR3 has 15 amino acids. This sample was included in a study of blood T cell repertoires in COVID-19. Study-wide background: Acute-phase and convalescent COVID-19 samples originated in the United States, Italy and Spain.

How the authors handled the data: The assay estimated nucleated cells by amplifying reference gene primers. Here immunoSEQ multiplex PCR was the method, and the copy in TCRdb shows in-frame clones only, minus some. V, J and clone size are taken as reported in that table, and D and trimming were inferred from the DNA itself. Counted here are about 440,000 clones, about 92% occurring once; the ten biggest clones make up 0.6%. This receptor was obtained from a man aged 18-30 years who had recovered from COVID-19. The chain employs TRBV7-8 and TRBJ2-7, with 11 positions matching TRBD1. What was sequenced was PBMCs or T cells enriched from blood (not recorded which). Here the CDR3 reads CASRARDRGSYEQYF. The CDR3 bases are TGTGCCAGCAGGGCCCGGGACAGGGGGTCCTACGAGCAGTACTTC.